These 8 T cell receptor beta chains share one sample of origin, sequenced in a study of blood T cell repertoires in COVID-19. Clones were sequenced by immunoSEQ multiplex PCR, and TCRdb holds only the in-frame ones, with some missing. The sample lists around 220,000 clones; 80% were seen once. The sequencing sample was made of peripheral blood. The receptors stem from a human donor in a cohort sampled during active COVID-19.

CDR3 protein: CASGALRSLGNEKLFF. The CDR3 DNA reads as TGTGCCAGCGGGGCGCTCAGGTCCCTTGGCAATGAAAAACTGTTTTTT. V is TRBV27 and J is TRBJ1-4, with D possibly matching TRBD1 (5 bases). CDR1 is MNHEY, CDR2 SMNVEV, per germline (reference sequence). V was shortened by 8 bases and J by 5 bases, with 21 bases between the two germline ends. The CDR3 is 16 residues long.

The chain is built from TRBV12-3 or TRBV12-4 and TRBJ2-2; D perhaps matches TRBD1 (6 bases). This CDR3 contains 12 residues. Trimming removed 7 bases at V and 7 bases at J, with 10 bases between. CDR3 DNA: TGTGCCAGCACCTTGGACAGCGGGGAGCTGTTTTTT. It specifies CASTLDSGELFF.

The gene calls are TRBV27 and TRBJ1-1; D is possibly TRBD1 (6 bases). V was trimmed by 5 bases and J by 1 base, leaving 17 bases between them. CDR3 size: 16 residues. CDR1 and CDR2 (germline): MNHEY, SMNVEV (reference sequence). In DNA form, the CDR3 reads TGTGCCAGCAGTCGACTTTCATCAGGGGAGAACACTGAAGCTTTCTTT. Amino acid sequence: CASSRLSSGENTEAFF.

The chain uses TRBV24-1 and TRBJ2-1; 7 bases match TRBD2. Trimming took 0 bases from V and 6 from J; bases not matched to a gene: 7. In germline, CDR1 is KGHDR, CDR2 SFDVKD. The CDR3 consists of 16 residues. CDR3 DNA: TGTGCCACCAGTGATTTGGGACCCCGGGAGGCCAATGAGCAGTTCTTC. Translating it yields CATSDLGPREANEQFF.

The chain carries TRBV4-3 and TRBJ2-7; 7 nucleotides align to TRBD2. The length of the CDR3 is 15 residues. V shed 2 bases, J shed 4 bases, and the junction held 8 bases outside the gene matches. Looked up from germline, CDR1 is LGHNA and CDR2 is YSLEER. The CDR3 coding sequence is TGCGCCAGCAGCCAATCGTCAGCGGGAAATTACGAGCAGTACTTC. Translating gives CASSQSSAGNYEQYF.

This clone came up a few times. This CDR3 reads CASSQDRARSSGELFF. The CDR3, as DNA: TGCGCCAGCAGCCAAGATCGTGCCAGGTCCTCCGGGGAGCTGTTTTTT. The gene calls are TRBV4-1 and TRBJ2-2; no clear D gene. Germline V lookup: CDR1 MGHRA, CDR2 YSYEKL. The germline V and J ends were trimmed by 0 bases and 6 bases, with 14 bases remaining between them. The CDR3 extends over 16 amino acids.

The V and J genes are TRBV2 and TRBJ2-7, with TRBD1 identical over 8 bases. Germline V lookup: CDR1 SNHLY, CDR2 FYNNEI. The CDR3 totals 14 residues. Trimming took 8 bases from V and 0 from J; bases not matched to a gene: 6. The CDR3 nucleotides read TGTGCCAGCTCGGGACAGGACTTCTCCTACGAGCAGTACTTC. Translation: CASSGQDFSYEQYF.

The chain is built from TRBV5-1 and TRBJ2-7, with D perhaps TRBD2 (5 bases). CDR1 is SGHRS and CDR2 is YFSETQ in the germline V gene. This CDR3 region has 13 residues. V was pared by 2 bases and J by 6 bases, with 12 bases between. The CDR3 nucleotides read TGCGCCAGCAGCTTTCGGAGGACGGGCGAGCAGTACTTC. This sequence encodes CASSFRRTGEQYF.